This T cell receptor (beta chain) was observed in a study of T cell changes during pregnancy in multiple sclerosis. The protocol was immunoSEQ multiplex PCR, while the TCRdb copy is restricted to in-frame clones and leaves out a portion. The sample consists of around 88,000 clones, 92% of them appearing once. The CDR3 has 14 amino acids. Per germline, CDR1 SGHNT and CDR2 YYREEE (reference sequence). Trimming cost V 0 bases and J 7 bases, with 13 bases left between them. V gene TRBV5-4 combines with J gene TRBJ2-5, with D tentatively TRBD1 (6 bases). Sequences were derived from peripheral blood, sampled in the first trimester of pregnancy. The source of this sequence is a female donor with multiple sclerosis, enrolled in a pregnancy study. The CDR3 coding sequence is TGTGCCAGCAGCTTGGAAACAGGGATGGGGACCCAGTACTTC. Protein product: CASSLETGMGTQYF.